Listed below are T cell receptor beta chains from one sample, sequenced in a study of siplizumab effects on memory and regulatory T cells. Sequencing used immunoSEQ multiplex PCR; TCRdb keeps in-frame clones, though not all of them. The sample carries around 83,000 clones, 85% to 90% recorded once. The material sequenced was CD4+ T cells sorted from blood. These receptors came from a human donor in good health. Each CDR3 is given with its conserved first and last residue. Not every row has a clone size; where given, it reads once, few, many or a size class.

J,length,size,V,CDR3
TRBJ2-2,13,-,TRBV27,CASSLSGTGELFF
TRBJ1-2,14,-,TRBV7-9,CASSSQTGAGGYTF
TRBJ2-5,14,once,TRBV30,CAWSGGRGVETQYF
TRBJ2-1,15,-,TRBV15,CATSRDLGGMKEQFF
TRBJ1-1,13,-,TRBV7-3,CASSLRRGDEAFF
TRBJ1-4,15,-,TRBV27,CASSPQTGVREKLFF
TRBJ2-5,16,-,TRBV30,CAWGGTSGRGHETQYF
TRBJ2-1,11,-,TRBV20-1,CSAPEYNEQFF
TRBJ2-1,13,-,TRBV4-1,CASSQVDYSEQFF
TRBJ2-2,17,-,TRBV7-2,CASSVTSGRAGAGELFF
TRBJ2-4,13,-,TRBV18,CASSPLRMGIQYF
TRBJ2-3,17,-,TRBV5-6,CASSSTTSGSVIDTQYF
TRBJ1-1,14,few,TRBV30,CAWSSTRGRSEAFF
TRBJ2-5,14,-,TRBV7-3,CASSVTASQETQYF
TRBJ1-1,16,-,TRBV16,CASSQWGQGANTEAFF
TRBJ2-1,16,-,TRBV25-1,CASSESLAGRHNEQFF
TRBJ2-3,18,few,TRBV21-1,CASSKEGATSGTGDTQYF
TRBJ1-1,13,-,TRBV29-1,CSQKRAVNTEAFF
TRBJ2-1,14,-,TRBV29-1,CSVGGLGRRNEQFF
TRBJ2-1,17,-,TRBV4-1,CASSLRIAGGHRYEQFF
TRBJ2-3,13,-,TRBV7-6,CASSSRDMDTQYF
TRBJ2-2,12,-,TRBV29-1,CSVEPYTGELFF
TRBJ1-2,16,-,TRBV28,CASSLRDRLSGYGYTF
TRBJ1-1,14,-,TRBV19,CASNKPGQVTEAFF
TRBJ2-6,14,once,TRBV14,CASSQASGANVLTF
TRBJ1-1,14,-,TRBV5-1,CASSLIRGPDEAFF
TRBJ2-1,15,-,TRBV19,CASSSGTDVYNEQFF
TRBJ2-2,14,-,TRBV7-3,CASSFEGRPGELFF
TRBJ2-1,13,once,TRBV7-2,CASSSTAGGEQFF
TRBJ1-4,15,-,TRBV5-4,CASSMTGASNEKLFF
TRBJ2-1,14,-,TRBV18,CASLPDRGDNEQFF
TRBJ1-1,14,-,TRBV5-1,CASSLDSKNTEAFF
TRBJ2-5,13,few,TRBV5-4,CASSGTIQETQYF
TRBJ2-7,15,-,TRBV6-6,CASSPGGSGTLEQYF